The 18 T cell receptor beta chains given below trace back to one sample, sequenced in a study of blood T cells in healthy people across ages. Next came a second PCR, run for roughly 6 to 11 cycles, which used a sample-barcoded 5' primer along with a J-beta primer mix. TCRdb reprocessed the 5' RACE reads via MiXCR and lists one record per CDR3 protein. The profile shows about 1.4 million distinct CDR3 sequences, approximately 60% of them singletons. The material sequenced was blood. All receptors derive from a man aged 18 to 35 in good health.

This clonotype was seen a handful of times. V and J are TRBV28 and TRBJ2-5; no definite D call. CDR1 and CDR2 (germline): MDHEN, SYDVKM. This CDR3 has 12 residues. The V gene lost 5 bases and the J gene lost 5 bases, with 9 bases spanning the gap. CDR3 amino acids: CASSGPLETQYF. The CDR3 DNA reads TGTGCCAGCAGTGGACCGTTGGAGACCCAGTACTTC. Combining the CDR3 with reference TRBV28 and TRBJ2-5 gives the whole variable domain DVKVTQSSRYLVKRTGEKVFLECVQDMDHENMFWYRQDPGLGLRLIYFSYDVKMKEKGDIPEGYSVSREKKERFSLILESASTNQTSMYLCASSGPLETQYFGPGTRLLVL.

The rearrangement links TRBV15 to TRBJ2-2; 11 bases agree with TRBD2. The CDR3 totals 18 residues. J was trimmed by 7 bases and V by 8 bases; bases with no gene match: 18. Germline V gene data show CDR1 as LNHNV and CDR2 as YYDKDF (reference sequence). CDR3 residues: CATEKGTSGNGGFGELFF. The CDR3 region has the DNA TGTGCCACCGAAAAGGGGACTAGCGGAAACGGGGGGTTCGGGGAGCTGTTTTTT. The full variable domain, in which reference TRBV15 and TRBJ2-2 provide the parts outside the CDR3, is DAMVIQNPRYQVTQFGKPVTLSCSQTLNHNVMYWYQQKSSQAPKLLFHYYDKDFNNEADTPDNFQSRRPNTSFCFLDIRSPGLGDTAMYLCATEKGTSGNGGFGELFFGEGSRLTVL.

The chain links TRBV4-1 to TRBJ1-4; D remains ambiguous. The germline V gene encodes CDR1 MGHRA and CDR2 YSYEKL. The V end was cut by 6 bases, the J end by 0 bases, with 8 bases between. This CDR3 contains 14 residues. CDR3 sequence (DNA): TGCGCCAGCAGGATTCGTGCAACTAATGAAAAACTGTTTTTT. Translation: CASRIRATNEKLFF.

The V and J genes are TRBV14 and TRBJ2-7; 9 bases are shared with TRBD1. The J call is in doubt because the DNA end fits TRBJ2-5 better. The CDR3 is made up of 15 amino acids. Germline V lookup: CDR1 SGHDN, CDR2 FVKESK. The CDR3 DNA is TGTGCCAGCAGCCAAGTGGGACAGGGAGAAGAGACCCAGTACTTC. The encoded protein is CASSQVGQGEETQYF.

This clonotype has only one observation. The gene calls are TRBV10-2 and TRBJ2-1, with a possible D match to TRBD1 (6 bases). V shed 8 bases and J shed 8 bases, with 16 bases lying between them. The length of the CDR3 is 13 residues. Germline V gene lookup returns CDR1 WSHSY and CDR2 SAAADI. The CDR3 DNA reads TGCGCCAGCGGCGTGGCCAGGGGACATGAGCAGTTCTTC. Amino acids: CASGVARGHEQFF.

The rearrangement uses TRBV21-1 and TRBJ2-7. TRBV21-1 is a documented pseudogene. This CDR3 contains 13 residues. The CDR3 DNA follows: TGTGCCAGCAGCAAACCCCGACTCTACGAGCAGTACTTC. Translation: CASSKPRLYEQYF.

This chain links TRBV6-2 or TRBV6-3 with TRBJ2-7, with D hard to call. V was shortened by 10 bases and J by 2 bases, with 9 bases between the two germline ends. The CDR3 sequence is 11 residues long. The germline V gene has CDR1 MNHEY and CDR2 SVGEGT. The CDR3 nucleotides read TGTGCCACCAACCTCCCCTACGAGCAGTACTTC. Its protein is CATNLPYEQYF.

The CDR3 is CASSGASGVQPQHF. The CDR3 DNA sequence: TGTGCCAGCAGTGGAGCGAGCGGGGTTCAGCCCCAGCATTTT. The chain is built from TRBV2 and TRBJ1-5; D gene unclear. In germline, CDR1 is SNHLY, CDR2 FYNNEI. The CDR3 is 14 amino acids. Trimming shortened V by 4 bases and J by 6 bases, and 13 bases separated the two germline ends.

The genes are TRBV6-6 and TRBJ1-5; D call uncertain. Trimming took 2 bases from V and 6 from J, leaving 5 bases between them. The length of the CDR3 is 12 residues. CDR1 is MNHNY and CDR2 is SVGAGI in the germline V gene (reference sequence). CDR3 loop: CASSYVVQPQHF. In DNA, the CDR3 is TGTGCCAGCAGTTACGTAGTTCAGCCCCAGCATTTT.

The J gene is TRBJ2-1, the V gene TRBV27; the D is unclear. CDR3 length equals 13 residues. The V gene's germline CDR1 is MNHEY and CDR2 SMNVEV (reference sequence). Trimming took off 8 bases at V and 6 bases at J, with 14 bases between the two ends. CDR3: CASRILGANEQFF. The CDR3 DNA reads as TGTGCCAGCCGAATCCTTGGAGCCAATGAGCAGTTCTTC.

This clonotype was counted a single time. The gene calls are TRBV10-3 and TRBJ1-6, with D perhaps matching TRBD1 (6 bases). Looked up from germline, CDR1 is ENHRY and CDR2 is SYGVKD. V was cut by 6 bases and J by 6 bases, with 15 bases left in between. The length of the CDR3 is 15 residues. The CDR3 DNA reads TGTGCCATCAGGGAACAGGGCGGCGGTAATTCACCCCTCCACTTT. It encodes CAIREQGGGNSPLHF.

The chain is built from TRBV20-1 and TRBJ2-7; a weak D match, TRBD1 (5 bases). V was pared by 6 bases and J by 4 bases, with 25 bases between. CDR3 length: 16 residues. The germline CDR1 and CDR2 sequences are DFQATT and SNEGSKA (reference sequence). CDR3 loop: CSALVPGRVVSYEQYF. Written as DNA, the CDR3 is TGCAGTGCACTCGTCCCGGGCAGGGTGGTAAGTTACGAGCAGTACTTC.

The rearrangement uses TRBV6-2 or TRBV6-3 and TRBJ2-7; possible D gene TRBD1, 6 bases. V gave up 6 bases and J gave up 10 bases, with 19 bases separating them. CDR3 length equals 13 residues. The V gene's germline CDR1 is MNHEY and CDR2 SVGEGT. CDR3 loop: CASSQWTVEAQYF. The CDR3 DNA is TGTGCCAGCAGCCAATGGACAGTAGAGGCCCAGTACTTC.

CDR3 nucleotide sequence: TGTGCCAGCAGCCAATCCCCAACCGGGGGCTCCTACGAGCAGTACTTC. Translation gives CASSQSPTGGSYEQYF. The chain combines TRBV4-2 with TRBJ2-7, with a weak D call TRBD2 (6 bases). Between the trimmed V and J ends, which lost 2 bases and 0 bases, there was a span of 14 bases. The CDR3 covers 16 residues. Germline CDR1 reads LGHNA; CDR2 reads YNFKEQ.

This sequence joins TRBV5-8 and TRBJ1-1; D is unclear. CDR1 is SGHTS, CDR2 YDEGEE, per germline. The CDR3 is 13 amino acids. Trimming removed 4 bases at V and 5 bases at J, with 12 bases between. The CDR3 is CASSQSERTEAFF. CDR3 DNA sequence: TGTGCCAGCAGCCAATCTGAAAGGACTGAAGCTTTCTTT.

J is TRBJ2-1 and V is TRBV12-3 or TRBV12-4, with 7 bases matching TRBD2. The CDR3 covers 16 residues. J gave up 0 bases and V 6 bases, and 8 bases lay outside the gene matches. CDR3 region: CASSWDYSSSYNEQFF. Written as DNA, the CDR3 is TGTGCCAGCAGCTGGGACTACTCGAGCTCCTACAATGAGCAGTTCTTC.

The chain links TRBV7-2 to TRBJ2-4; the match to TRBD1 covers 8 bases. The J call may not be correct, given that the DNA end is closer to TRBJ2-5. Germline V gene data show CDR1 as SGHTA and CDR2 as FQGNSA. There are 14 residues in the CDR3. This CDR3 reads CASSLVDRGETQYF. CDR3 in DNA: TGTGCCAGCAGCTTAGTAGACAGGGGAGAGACCCAGTACTTC.

This chain uses TRBV6-6 with TRBJ2-1; no clear D. CDR3 length equals 13 residues. From germline, CDR1 is MNHNY and CDR2 SVGAGI (reference sequence). V was shortened by 0 bases and J by 10 bases, with 10 bases between the two germline ends. The CDR3 coding sequence is TGTGCCAGCAGTTACTCGAAGTCAGGCGAGCAGTTCTTC. Encoded protein: CASSYSKSGEQFF.